This T cell receptor beta chain appears in the sequencing data of a study of Ad26.COV2.S vaccination and SARS-CoV-2 variants. Across the study: The vaccine Ad26.COV2.S was put into the muscle once, or twice with 56 days between.

The treatment here: some 20 received Ad26.COV2.S at low or high dose, single or two shots; five or six received placebo; per-sample allocation not given. Sampling happened 63 days after the first vaccine or placebo injection. In its sample, this clone was seen once. Its antigen is not known. Some clones are missing from TCRdb's copy, which holds only in-frame ones; the method was immunoSEQ multiplex PCR. This table holds almost 400,000 clones, about nine tenths found once. Regarding the study as a whole: There was a possibility that the TCR breadth and depth analyses underestimated total T cell responses. Vaccine recipients showed a spike-specific TCR breadth that was higher than in placebo recipients.

V was shortened by 2 bases and J by 5 bases, with 15 bases between the two germline ends. The CDR3 has 15 residues. Per the germline V gene, CDR1 is SGHTA and CDR2 is FQGNSA. The sequences come from peripheral blood, collected in a trial of Ad26.COV2.S vaccine versus placebo. The receptor was derived from a person between 18 and 65 years old who received the Ad26.COV2.S COVID-19 vaccine or a placebo. This chain uses TRBV7-2 with TRBJ2-5; D assignment may be TRBD1 or TRBD2 (6 bases each). CDR3 sequence reads: CASSLNLGGGETQYF. DNA for the CDR3: TGTGCCAGCAGCTTAAATTTGGGGGGCGGGGAGACCCAGTACTTC.